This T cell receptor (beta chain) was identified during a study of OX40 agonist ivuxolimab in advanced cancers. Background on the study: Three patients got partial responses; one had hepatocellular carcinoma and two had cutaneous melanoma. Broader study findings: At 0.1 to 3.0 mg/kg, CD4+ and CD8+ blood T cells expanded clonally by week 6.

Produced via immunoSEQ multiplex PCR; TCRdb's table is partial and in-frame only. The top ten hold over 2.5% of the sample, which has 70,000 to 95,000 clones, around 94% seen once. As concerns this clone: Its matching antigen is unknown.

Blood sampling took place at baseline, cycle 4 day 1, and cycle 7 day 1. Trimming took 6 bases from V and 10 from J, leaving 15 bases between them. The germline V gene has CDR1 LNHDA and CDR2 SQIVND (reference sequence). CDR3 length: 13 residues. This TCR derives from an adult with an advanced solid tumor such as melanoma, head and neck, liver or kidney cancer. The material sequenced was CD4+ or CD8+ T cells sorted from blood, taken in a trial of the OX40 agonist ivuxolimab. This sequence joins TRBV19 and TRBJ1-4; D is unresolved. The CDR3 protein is CASSIDRARKLFF. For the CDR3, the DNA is TGTGCCAGTAGCATTGACCGTGCGCGAAAACTGTTTTTT.